The next 20 T cell receptor beta chains were all read from a single sample in a study of vaccination effects on CD4 cells after COVID-19. Ahead of sequencing, the ViraFEST assay grew antigen-specific CD4+ T cells using viral peptide pools. Following a 10-day culture, CD4+ T cells were purified. Vaccine recipients, nucleocapsid antibody negative, had no prior SARS-CoV-2 infection. Repertoires were generated with immunoSEQ multiplex PCR, while TCRdb's copy carries only in-frame clones and drops some. The sample has tens of thousands of clones, roughly three quarters seen once. These receptors have no identified antigens. Material: CD4+ T cells from PBMCs cultured with HCoV-OC43 spike peptides, obtained before COVID-19 vaccination. Subset in this sample: HCoV-OC43 spike overlapping peptide pool stimulation. These receptors were collected from a human donor who received a COVID-19 vaccine.

The J gene is TRBJ2-6, the V gene TRBV18; D might be TRBD1 (6 bases). V was trimmed by 2 bases and J by 1 base, leaving 12 bases between them. Germline V gene data show CDR1 as KGHSH and CDR2 as LQKENI. CDR3 length: 17 amino acids. CDR3 DNA: TGTGCCAGCTCACCAGAGGGGGTAGCTTCTGGGGCCAACGTCCTGACTTTC. This codes for CASSPEGVASGANVLTF.

CDR3: CASSRMGQGVFALHF. CDR3 coding DNA: TGCGCCAGCAGCCGCATGGGACAGGGTGTATTTGCCCTCCACTTT. The V gene is TRBV4-1, the J gene TRBJ1-6; 9 positions match TRBD1. V was pared by 4 bases and J by 14 bases, with 12 bases of the junction left unmatched. CDR3 size: 15 residues. Looked up from germline, CDR1 is MGHRA and CDR2 is YSYEKL.

The chain couples TRBV24-1 to TRBJ2-1; the D is unclear. Between the trimmed V and J ends, which lost 1 base and 6 bases, there was a span of 6 bases. CDR3 size: 13 residues. CDR1 KGHDR and CDR2 SFDVKD come from the germline V gene. The CDR3 bases are TGTGCCACCAGTGATTTTCGGCGCAATGAGCAGTTCTTC. It is translated as CATSDFRRNEQFF.

This chain connects TRBV20-1 to TRBJ1-2; D is ambiguous. Trimming took off 5 bases at V and 7 bases at J, with 11 bases between the two ends. CDR3 length: 11 amino acids. CDR1 and CDR2 from the germline V gene are DFQATT and SNEGSKA (reference sequence). CDR3 sequence: CSAGSWSGYTF. The CDR3 coding sequence is TGCAGTGCTGGCTCCTGGAGTGGCTACACCTTC.

V gene TRBV6-5 combines with J gene TRBJ1-1; D call uncertain. In germline, CDR1 is MNHEY, CDR2 SVGAGI. There are 13 residues in the CDR3. Trimming cost V 6 bases and J 0 bases, with 8 bases left between them. CDR3 protein: CASSQFVNTEAFF. CDR3 in DNA: TGTGCCAGCAGCCAATTTGTGAACACTGAAGCTTTCTTT.

This chain uses TRBV2 with TRBJ1-5; D may be TRBD1 (5 bases). V was pared by 5 bases and J by 3 bases, with 14 bases between. Germline-derived CDR1 and CDR2 are SNHLY and FYNNEI. This CDR3 is 15 amino acids long. The CDR3 nucleotides are TGTGCCAGCAGTACCATATGGGGGGTCAATCAGCCCCAGCATTTT. Its translation: CASSTIWGVNQPQHF.

For the CDR3, the DNA is TGTGCCAGCAGGAGACAGGGGGCTCGCAATGAGCAGTTCTTC. Residues: CASRRQGARNEQFF. The chain couples TRBV27 to TRBJ2-1, with TRBD1 matching 10 bases. CDR1 is MNHEY, CDR2 SMNVEV, per germline (reference sequence). This CDR3 comprises 14 residues. The ends lost 6 bases at V and 6 bases at J; junction bases unmatched: 5.

The chain carries TRBV7-2 and TRBJ1-2; no firm D call. The germline V and J ends were trimmed by 5 bases and 4 bases, with 11 bases remaining between them. Per germline, CDR1 SGHTA and CDR2 FQGNSA. This CDR3 is 13 amino acids long. Here the CDR3 DNA reads TGTGCCAGCAGCCAACGGCAGTTCTATGGCTACACCTTC. Translating gives CASSQRQFYGYTF.

The chain has TRBV5-4 and TRBJ1-2; TRBD1 aligns across 9 bases. The trim removed 2 bases at V and 8 bases at J, leaving 4 bases unmatched. The germline CDR1 and CDR2 sequences are SGHNT and YYREEE (reference sequence). The CDR3 has 13 residues. The CDR3 DNA reads TGTGCCAGCAGCTTCGGGACAGGGTCGGGCTACACCTTC. It is translated as CASSFGTGSGYTF.

The chain combines TRBV15 with TRBJ2-7, with D possibly matching TRBD2 (6 bases). V lost 2 bases, J lost 3 bases, and 14 bases lay in between. CDR1 and CDR2 (germline): LNHNV, YYDKDF (reference sequence). This CDR3 region has 15 residues. CDR3 sequence: CATSRWRGQIYEQYV. Here the CDR3 DNA reads TGTGCCACCAGCAGATGGCGGGGTCAAATCTACGAGCAGTACGTC.

The V call is TRBV19, the J call TRBJ2-5; TRBD2 matches at 12 bases. Per germline, CDR1 LNHDA and CDR2 SQIVND (reference sequence). The CDR3 extends over 18 amino acids. Trimming at V came to 10 bases and at J to 2 bases, leaving 17 bases not matched to a gene. Written as DNA, the CDR3 is TGTGCCACCGCCCTAAGTAGAAGGACTAGCGGGGATCAAGAGACCCAGTACTTC. As protein: CATALSRRTSGDQETQYF.

This clone appeared once. V is TRBV19 and J is TRBJ2-2; TRBD2 might be the D (6 bases). Germline V gives CDR1 LNHDA, CDR2 SQIVND (reference sequence). CDR3 length equals 19 residues. V lost 2 bases to trimming and J lost 5 bases, with 24 bases between them. Here the CDR3 DNA reads TGTGCCAGTAGTATAACGCGGGGCAGAACCCAAGCGCCGACCGGGGAGCTGTTTTTT. Residues: CASSITRGRTQAPTGELFF.

The chain has TRBV4-3 and TRBJ2-3; 9 bases are a match to TRBD1. J was trimmed by 3 bases and V by 0 bases; bases with no gene match: 4. The germline gives CDR1 LGHNA, CDR2 YSLEER. The CDR3 spans 16 residues. In nucleotides, the CDR3 is TGCGCCAGCAGCCAAGACGGACAGGGGTTTACAGATACGCAGTATTTT. Translation gives CASSQDGQGFTDTQYF.

The chain recombines TRBV7-2 with TRBJ2-7; no definite D call. The CDR3 runs to 13 residues. Per the germline V gene, CDR1 is SGHTA and CDR2 is FQGNSA. Between the trimmed V and J ends, which lost 3 bases and 0 bases, there was a span of 6 bases. CDR3 nucleotide sequence: TGTGCCAGCAGCTTGGGCGACTCCTACGAGCAGTACGTC. Translation: CASSLGDSYEQYV.

The V and J genes are TRBV18 and TRBJ1-5; no definite D call. Per germline, CDR1 KGHSH and CDR2 LQKENI. Trimming left V 6 bases short and J 5 bases short, with 14 bases between. The CDR3 has 14 residues. This CDR3 reads CASSPEGSDQPQHF. The CDR3 region has the DNA TGTGCCAGCTCGCCAGAGGGAAGCGATCAGCCCCAGCATTTT.

The chain's CDR3 is CASSWDRGRQETQYF. The CDR3 DNA sequence: TGTGCCAGCAGTTGGGACAGGGGGCGGCAAGAGACCCAGTACTTC. J is TRBJ2-5 and V is TRBV2; 12 nucleotides line up with TRBD1. CDR1 is SNHLY and CDR2 is FYNNEI in the germline V gene. Losses at the gene ends were 5 bases for V and 2 bases for J; bases not matched to a gene: 3. The CDR3 contains 15 residues.

A few counts support this clone. The rearrangement uses TRBV3-1 (or the pseudogene TRBV3-2) and TRBJ1-2, with 8 nucleotides matching TRBD1. The V and J ends lost 4 bases and 8 bases, in that order; junction bases with no gene match: 6. The CDR3 contains 13 residues. The germline V gene has CDR1 LGHDT and CDR2 YNNKEL (reference sequence). CDR3 sequence reads: CASSLGQGLGYTF. CDR3 coding DNA: TGTGCCAGCAGCCTCGGACAGGGATTGGGCTACACCTTC.

V is TRBV6-5 and J is TRBJ2-1, with 7 positions matching TRBD1. The CDR3 is made up of 16 amino acids. V lost 1 base and J lost 6; bases outside the gene matches: 9. From germline, CDR1 is MNHEY and CDR2 SVGAGI. This chain's CDR3 is CASSYYPGTASNEQFF. The DNA for the CDR3 is TGTGCCAGCAGTTACTACCCCGGGACAGCCTCCAATGAGCAGTTCTTC.

The chain couples TRBV18 to TRBJ1-1, with 7 bases aligning to TRBD1. Losses at the gene ends were 6 bases for V and 4 bases for J; bases not matched to a gene: 8. This CDR3 region has 14 residues. Per the germline V gene, CDR1 is KGHSH and CDR2 is LQKENI. The CDR3 DNA reads as TGTGCCAGCTCTCAGGGGGGATCGGGCACTGAAGCTTTCTTT. Translation gives CASSQGGSGTEAFF.

The genes are TRBV4-3 and TRBJ2-2; TRBD1 is a possible D gene (6 bases). Trimming took off 1 base at V and 2 bases at J, with 14 bases between the two ends. The CDR3 totals 17 residues. In germline, CDR1 is LGHNA, CDR2 YSLEER. The CDR3 region has the DNA TGCGCCAGCAGCCAAGCCGGGACAACAATTAACACCGGGGAGCTGTTTTTT. Its protein is CASSQAGTTINTGELFF.